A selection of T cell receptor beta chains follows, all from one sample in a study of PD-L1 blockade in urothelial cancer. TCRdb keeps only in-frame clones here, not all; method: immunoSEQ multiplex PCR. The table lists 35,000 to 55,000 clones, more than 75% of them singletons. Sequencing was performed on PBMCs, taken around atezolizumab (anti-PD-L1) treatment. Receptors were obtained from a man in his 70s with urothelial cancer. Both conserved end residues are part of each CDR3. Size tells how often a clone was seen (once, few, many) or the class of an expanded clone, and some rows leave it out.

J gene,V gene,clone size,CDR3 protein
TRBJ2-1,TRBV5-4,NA,CASSRKTSGRRDGQFF
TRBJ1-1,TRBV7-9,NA,CASSPGPSNTEAFF
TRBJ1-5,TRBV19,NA,CASSPGAGNQPQHF
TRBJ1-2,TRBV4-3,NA,CASSQDREDSIYGYTF
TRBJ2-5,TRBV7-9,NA,CASSLVRVSQETQYF
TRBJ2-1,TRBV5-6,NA,CASASGYSYNEQFF
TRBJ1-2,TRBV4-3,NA,CASSQYRQDNYGYTF
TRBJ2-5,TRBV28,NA,CASSFGSSGGVGETQYF
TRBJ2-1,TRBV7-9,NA,CASSFAGASSYNEQFF
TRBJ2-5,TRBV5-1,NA,CASSLPAGAVETQYF
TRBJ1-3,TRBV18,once,CASSPGGGGNTIYF
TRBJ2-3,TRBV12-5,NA,CASGGLAGTDTQYF
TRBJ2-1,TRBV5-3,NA,CALGRGRSYNEQFF
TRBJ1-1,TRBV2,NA,CASSEEGADEAFF
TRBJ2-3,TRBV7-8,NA,CASSIALQGDTQYF
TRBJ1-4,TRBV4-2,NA,CASSQGQGGEKLFF
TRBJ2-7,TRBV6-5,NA,CASSRTSGGSYEQYF
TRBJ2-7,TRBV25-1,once,CASTSGTGGYEQYF
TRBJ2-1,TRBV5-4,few,CASSLEAGPYNEQFF
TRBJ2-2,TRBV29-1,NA,CSVELPGEVGTGELFF
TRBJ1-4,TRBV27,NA,CASTHLRGRGFVEKLFF
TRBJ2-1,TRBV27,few,CASTNLPLANEQFF
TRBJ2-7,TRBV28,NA,CASSLGTVENYEQYF
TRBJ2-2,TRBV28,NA,CASRSGGPGELFF
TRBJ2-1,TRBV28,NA,CASRDIETSKGQFF
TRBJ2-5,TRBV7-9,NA,CASSETSGRAWETQYF
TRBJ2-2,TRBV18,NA,CASSPRPPTGPTGGELFF
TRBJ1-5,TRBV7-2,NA,CASSFQGAINQPQHF
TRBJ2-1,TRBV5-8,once,CASSRTRDTSYYNEQFF
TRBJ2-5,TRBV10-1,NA,CASSSGQMYQETQYF
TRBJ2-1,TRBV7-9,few,CASSPDRARYNEQFF
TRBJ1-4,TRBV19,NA,CASSKSGPGTHEKLFF
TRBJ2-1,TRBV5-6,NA,CASSWGDGFYNEQFF
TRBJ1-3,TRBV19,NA,CASRRQGSSGNTIYF
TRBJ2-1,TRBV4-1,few,CASSRGASGRATDEQFF